This T cell receptor beta chain derives from a study of T cells in Graves' hyperthyroidism and ophthalmopathy (dated by TCRdb to between 2018 and 2021). Concerning the study at large: Peripheral blood was sampled at the time of initial diagnosis, prior to any treatment. A discovery cohort of about 96 patients, roughly 45 with Graves' ophthalmopathy and fewer than 65 with stable Graves' hyperthyroidism, was used to find distinguishing TCR V-J signatures. The roughly 94 discovery patients were randomly divided into training and test sets at a 7:3 ratio. In addition, the study compared T-cell repertoires in thyroid tissue and in blood from about 6 Graves' hyperthyroidism patients. Prospective prediction of ophthalmopathy was tested in an independent validation cohort consisting of 18 hyperthyroidism patients and some 15 patients who later progressed to ophthalmopathy. TCR Vbeta CDR3 sequencing of some 140 peripheral blood samples (over 40 ophthalmopathy, 75 to 80 hyperthyroidism and approximately 17 progressor patients) is reported in the paper. Once sampling was done, hyperthyroidism patients were given methimazole at a starting dose of 30 mg daily, whereas ophthalmopathy patients were given high-dose intravenous methylprednisolone. The study at large found these results: Sample size was not statistically predetermined, and investigators were not blinded to group allocation. During validation, the model predicted progression to ophthalmopathy a median of around six months ahead of onset, with almost 71% sensitivity and less than 85% specificity. Blood samples also contained most of the expanded thyroid clonotypes (frequency above 0.001), which suggests that blood repertoires may reflect thyroid immune responses. A model built on a 13 V-J signature distinguished ophthalmopathy from stable hyperthyroidism, reaching around 87% sensitivity and 81% to 83% specificity in cross-validation and 80%/75% in testing.

The TCR beta CDR3 regions were amplified from RNA transcripts. The first round of RT-PCR for the TCR CDR3 was performed with the HTBI primer set and the Qiagen OneStep RT-PCR kit. The libraries were constructed in a second round of multiplex PCR and then size-selected and purified. Paired-end sequencing of the libraries was performed with 100 bp reads on an Illumina HiSeq2000. The authors' pipeline ran thus. Raw data were processed with SOAPnuke, discarding reads with adapters, uncalled bases, mean Phred below 15, or no exact constant-primer or identifier match. COPE v1.2.5 was used to merge the high-quality paired reads, and each unique nucleotide sequence was defined as a clonotype. Clonotypes were aligned to IMGT TRBV, TRBD and TRBJ reference segments using MiTCR v1.1. Only V-J combinations with frequency above 0.0001, covering 99% to 99.2% of repertoires, were analysed. A TCS score was defined as the ratio between F50 (clonal expansion) and ExV (chaos), using BLOSUM62-based TCRdist between CDR3 peptides within each V-J. Welch's t-statistics and random forest reduced several hundred V-J features to 10 to 15, which were used in a naive Bayes classifier (R e1071). TCRdb itself trimmed the public reads at Q25 with fastp, ran MiXCR and retained productive beta chains. Rows are unified per CDR3 protein, each entry keeping the most common DNA and genes. The V and J calls here are based on TCRdb, not the publication. This sample comprises around 500,000 distinct CDR3 sequences, 14% of them detected only once. Approximately 15% of the sample is taken by the ten largest.

This clonotype has only a few counts. It lacks a known antigen. Nothing much larger sits one base from this clone, and base qualities are not available. CDR1 and CDR2 (KGHSH, LQKENI) derive from the germline V gene. There are 16 amino acids in the CDR3, from cysteine to phenylalanine inclusive. Here the CDR3 DNA is all that survives: 48 bases in frame from base 1. V is cut by 0 bases and J by 1 base, and the space between the germline ends is 12 bases. A patient counted as having stable Graves' hyperthyroidism if no progression to ophthalmopathy occurred over 18 months of follow-up. Hyperthyroidism patients were aged 18 to 65 years and newly diagnosed, with disease duration of less than 2 months. Exclusion was applied to patients with uncontrolled infections, other autoimmune diseases, pregnancy or lactation. Diagnoses were based on clinical symptoms, serum thyroxine and TRAb, thyroid ultrasound and orbital computed tomography. PBMCs were separated from roughly 9.3 ml of fresh peripheral blood using Ficoll-Paque density gradient centrifugation. Total RNA was extracted using Trizol reagent, and RNA quality was assessed on an Agilent 2100 Bioanalyzer.

Material: blood. This clonotype originated in a woman aged 40 to 50 with Graves' hyperthyroidism. This receptor chain uses TRBV18 and TRBJ1-1, with the identity of the D gene unclear. The CDR3 here reads CASSPPLLAENTEAFF. The DNA sequence is TGTGCCAGCTCACCACCGCTTCTGGCCGAGAACACTGAAGCTTTCTTT. The CDR3 plus the reference TRBV18 and TRBJ1-1 genes for the other parts give the full variable domain: NAGVMQNPRHLVRRRGQEARLRCSPMKGHSHVYWYRQLPEEGLKFMVYLQKENIIDESGMPKERFSAEFPKEGPSILRIQQVVRGDSAAYFCASSPPLLAENTEAFFGQGTRLTVV.